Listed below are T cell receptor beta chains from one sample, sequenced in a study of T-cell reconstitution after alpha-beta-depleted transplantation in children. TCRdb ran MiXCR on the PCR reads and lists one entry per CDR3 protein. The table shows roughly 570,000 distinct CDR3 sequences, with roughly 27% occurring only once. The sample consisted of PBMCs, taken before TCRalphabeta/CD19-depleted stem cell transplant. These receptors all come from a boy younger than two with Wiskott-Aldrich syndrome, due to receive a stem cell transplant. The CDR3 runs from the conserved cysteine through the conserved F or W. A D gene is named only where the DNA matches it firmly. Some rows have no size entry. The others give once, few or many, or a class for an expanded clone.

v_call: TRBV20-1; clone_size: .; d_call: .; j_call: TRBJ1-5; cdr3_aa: CSARDYRDQPQHF; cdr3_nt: TGCAGTGCTAGAGATTACAGGGACCAGCCCCAGCATTTT
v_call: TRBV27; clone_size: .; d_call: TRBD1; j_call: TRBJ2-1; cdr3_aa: CATGQGFSNEQFF; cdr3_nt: TGTGCCACGGGACAGGGCTTTTCCAATGAGCAGTTCTTC
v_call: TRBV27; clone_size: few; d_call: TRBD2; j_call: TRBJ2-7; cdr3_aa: CASSLTLAGARQYF; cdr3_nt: TGTGCCAGCAGTTTAACTCTAGCGGGAGCGAGGCAGTACTTC
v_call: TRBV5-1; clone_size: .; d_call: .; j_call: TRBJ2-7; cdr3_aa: CASSQSGSTSYEQYF; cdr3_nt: TGCGCCAGCAGCCAATCGGGGTCTACCTCCTACGAGCAGTACTTC
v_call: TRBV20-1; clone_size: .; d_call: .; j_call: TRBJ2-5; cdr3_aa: CSARDPYRGEETQYF; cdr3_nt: TGCAGTGCTAGAGATCCCTATCGCGGAGAAGAGACCCAGTACTTC
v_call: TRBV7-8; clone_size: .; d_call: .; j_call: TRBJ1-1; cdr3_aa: CASSLDLGDEAFF; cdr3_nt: TGTGCCAGCAGCTTAGACTTGGGGGATGAAGCTTTCTTT
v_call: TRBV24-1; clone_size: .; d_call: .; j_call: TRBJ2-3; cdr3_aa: CATSDPRLDRDETDTQYF; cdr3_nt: TGTGCCACCAGTGACCCGAGACTCGACAGAGACGAGACAGATACGCAGTATTTT
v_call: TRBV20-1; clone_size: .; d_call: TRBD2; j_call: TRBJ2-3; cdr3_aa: CSARLADTDTQYF; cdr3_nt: TGCAGTGCTAGGCTAGCGGACACAGATACGCAGTATTTT
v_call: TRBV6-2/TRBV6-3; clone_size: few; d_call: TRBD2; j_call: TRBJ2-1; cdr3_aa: CASTDGLAGVRYEQFF; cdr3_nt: TGTGCCAGCACCGACGGACTAGCGGGAGTTAGGTATGAGCAGTTCTTC
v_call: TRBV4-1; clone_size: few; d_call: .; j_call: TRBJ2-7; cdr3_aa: CASSQVGAGEQYF; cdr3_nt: TGCGCCAGCAGCCAAGTTGGGGCGGGCGAGCAGTACTTC
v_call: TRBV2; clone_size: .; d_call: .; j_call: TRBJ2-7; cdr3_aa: CASKEDFSYEQYF; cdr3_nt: TGTGCCAGCAAAGAGGACTTTTCCTACGAGCAGTACTTC
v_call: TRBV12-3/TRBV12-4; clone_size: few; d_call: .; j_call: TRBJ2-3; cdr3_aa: CASSFLDAGPREISDTQYF; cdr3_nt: TGTGCCAGCAGTTTCCTCGACGCGGGACCCCGGGAAATCTCGGATACGCAGTATTTT
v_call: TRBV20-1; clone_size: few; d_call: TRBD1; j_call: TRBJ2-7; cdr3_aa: CSAGTVLTGVAGEQYF; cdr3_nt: TGCAGTGCTGGAACCGTTCTGACAGGGGTAGCTGGCGAGCAGTACTTC
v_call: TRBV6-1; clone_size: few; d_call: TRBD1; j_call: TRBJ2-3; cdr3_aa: CASSPPGQGQHTQYF; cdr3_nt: TGTGCCAGCAGTCCGCCGGGACAGGGTCAGCATACGCAGTATTTT
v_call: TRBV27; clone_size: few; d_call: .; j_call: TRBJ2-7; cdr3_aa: CASSLKQTSYEQYF; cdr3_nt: TGTGCCAGCAGTCTAAAACAGACTTCCTACGAGCAGTACTTC
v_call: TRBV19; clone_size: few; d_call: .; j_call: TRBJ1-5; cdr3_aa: CASSIVLGQPQHF; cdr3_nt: TGTGCCAGTAGTATAGTTTTGGGTCAGCCCCAGCATTTT
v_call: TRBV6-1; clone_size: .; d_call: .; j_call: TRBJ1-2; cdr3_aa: CASTSLAGSYGYTF; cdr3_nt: TGTGCCAGCACCTCTTTGGCAGGCAGCTATGGCTACACCTTC
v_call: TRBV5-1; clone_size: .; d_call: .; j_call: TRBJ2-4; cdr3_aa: CASSSGTSKNIQYF; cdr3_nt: TGCGCCAGCAGCTCCGGGACTTCCAAAAACATTCAGTACTTC
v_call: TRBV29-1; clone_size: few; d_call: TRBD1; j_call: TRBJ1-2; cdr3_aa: CSVERTGIYGYTF; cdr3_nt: TGCAGCGTTGAAAGGACAGGGATCTATGGCTACACCTTC
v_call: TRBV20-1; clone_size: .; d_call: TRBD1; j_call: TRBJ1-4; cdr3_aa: CSGVGQGNEKLFF; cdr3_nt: TGCAGTGGGGTGGGACAGGGTAATGAAAAACTGTTTTTT
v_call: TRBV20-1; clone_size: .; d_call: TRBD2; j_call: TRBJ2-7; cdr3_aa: CSARPLAGDYEQYF; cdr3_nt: TGCAGTGCTAGGCCCCTAGCGGGAGATTACGAGCAGTACTTC
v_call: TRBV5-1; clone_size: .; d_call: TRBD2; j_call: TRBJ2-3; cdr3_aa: CASSWGKAGKPDTQYF; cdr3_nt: TGCGCCAGCAGCTGGGGTAAAGCGGGAAAACCAGATACGCAGTATTTT
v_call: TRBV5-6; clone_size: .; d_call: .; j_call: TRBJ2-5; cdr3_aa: CASSLQSYDRRETQYF; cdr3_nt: TGTGCCAGCAGCTTACAAAGCTATGACAGGCGAGAGACCCAGTACTTC
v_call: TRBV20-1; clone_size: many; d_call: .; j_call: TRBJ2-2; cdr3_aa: CSARDREGLTGELFF; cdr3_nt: TGCAGTGCTAGAGATCGTGAGGGGCTAACCGGGGAGCTGTTTTTT
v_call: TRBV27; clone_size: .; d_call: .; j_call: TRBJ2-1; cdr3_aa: CASSSGLLNEQFF; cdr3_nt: TGTGCCAGCAGTTCCGGACTACTCAATGAGCAGTTCTTC
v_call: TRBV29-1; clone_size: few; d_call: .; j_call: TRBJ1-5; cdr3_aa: CSVGSGNQPQHF; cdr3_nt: TGCAGCGTTGGGTCGGGCAATCAGCCCCAGCATTTT
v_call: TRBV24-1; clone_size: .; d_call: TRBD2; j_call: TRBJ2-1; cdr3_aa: CATSDLKGTSGRNEQFF; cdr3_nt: TGTGCCACCAGTGATTTGAAAGGGACTAGCGGGAGGAATGAGCAGTTCTTC
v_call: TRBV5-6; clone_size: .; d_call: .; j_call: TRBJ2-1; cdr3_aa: CASSLGVWGYIEQFF; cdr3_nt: TGTGCCAGCAGCTTGGGGGTCTGGGGGTACATTGAGCAGTTCTTC
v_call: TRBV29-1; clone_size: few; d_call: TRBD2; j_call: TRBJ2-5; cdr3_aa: CSVGLSRETQYF; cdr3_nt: TGCAGCGTGGGACTAAGCCGGGAGACCCAGTACTTC
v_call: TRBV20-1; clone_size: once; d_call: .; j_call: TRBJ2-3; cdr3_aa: CSASWAGTDTQYF; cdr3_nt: TGCAGTGCGAGCTGGGCGGGCACAGATACGCAGTATTTT
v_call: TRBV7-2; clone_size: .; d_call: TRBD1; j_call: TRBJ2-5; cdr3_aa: CASSARLGQGVGTQYF; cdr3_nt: TGTGCCAGCAGCGCACGACTCGGACAGGGGGTTGGGACCCAGTACTTC
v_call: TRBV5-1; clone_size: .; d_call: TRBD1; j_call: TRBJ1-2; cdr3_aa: CASSFRDRRDYGYTF; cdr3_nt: TGCGCCAGCAGCTTCCGGGACAGGCGGGACTATGGCTACACCTTC
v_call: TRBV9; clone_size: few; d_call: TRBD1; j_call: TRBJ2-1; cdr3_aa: CASSAGQGGHNEQFF; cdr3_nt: TGTGCCAGCAGCGCCGGACAGGGTGGGCACAATGAGCAGTTCTTC
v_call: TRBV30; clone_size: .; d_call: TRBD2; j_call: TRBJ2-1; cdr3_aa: CAWSVLAGSYNEQFF; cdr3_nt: TGTGCCTGGAGTGTACTAGCGGGCTCCTACAATGAGCAGTTCTTC
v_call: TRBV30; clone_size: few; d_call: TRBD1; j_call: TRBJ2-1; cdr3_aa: CAWSATGLPGGEQFF; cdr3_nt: TGTGCCTGGAGTGCCACAGGGCTCCCAGGGGGTGAGCAGTTCTTC
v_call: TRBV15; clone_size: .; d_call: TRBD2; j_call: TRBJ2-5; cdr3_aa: CATSGIAGGPSETQYF; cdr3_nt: TGTGCCACCAGCGGAATAGCGGGAGGGCCCTCGGAGACCCAGTACTTC
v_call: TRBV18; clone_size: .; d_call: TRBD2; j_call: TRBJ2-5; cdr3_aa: CASSQLGTSGQASQYF; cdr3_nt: TGTGCCAGCTCACAACTCGGGACTAGCGGGCAGGCGTCTCAGTACTTC
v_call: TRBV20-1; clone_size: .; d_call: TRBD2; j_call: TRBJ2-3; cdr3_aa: CSATRTSGMSDTQYF; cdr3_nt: TGCAGTGCTACCCGGACTAGCGGGATGTCAGATACGCAGTATTTT
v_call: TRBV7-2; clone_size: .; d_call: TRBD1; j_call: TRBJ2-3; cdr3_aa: CASSQTGVNTDTQYF; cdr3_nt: TGTGCCAGCAGCCAGACAGGGGTCAACACAGATACGCAGTATTTT